Listed below are T cell receptor beta chains from one sample, sequenced in a study of beta chain features in type 1 diabetes. TCRdb's table, derived via immunoSEQ multiplex PCR, lists solely in-frame clones and lacks some. The data show over 150,000 clones, over 6% seen once. The sample consisted of central memory CD4+ T cells from blood. The receptors were gathered from a man younger than 35 with type 1 diabetes. The CDR3 runs from the conserved cysteine through the conserved F or W. A D gene is named only where the DNA matches it firmly. Some rows mark clone size as missing; the rest say once, few, many or name a class of expanded clone.

v_call: TRBV5-4; d_call: NA; clone_size: NA; j_call: TRBJ1-1; cdr3_aa: CASSLDSTGRFGAFF; cdr3_nt: TGTGCCAGCAGCTTGGACTCTACGGGGAGGTTCGGAGCTTTCTTT
v_call: TRBV7-9; d_call: NA; clone_size: few; j_call: TRBJ1-5; cdr3_aa: CASSPHRSNQPQHF; cdr3_nt: TGTGCCAGCAGCCCCCACAGATCGAATCAGCCCCAGCATTTT
v_call: TRBV5-4; d_call: TRBD1; clone_size: few; j_call: TRBJ2-7; cdr3_aa: CASSYGQAYEQYF; cdr3_nt: TGTGCCAGCAGCTATGGACAGGCCTACGAGCAGTACTTC
v_call: TRBV28; d_call: TRBD2; clone_size: few; j_call: TRBJ2-2; cdr3_aa: CASSLHYPGTSPGELFF; cdr3_nt: TGTGCCAGCAGTTTACATTATCCGGGGACTAGTCCCGGGGAGCTGTTTTTT
v_call: TRBV5-4; d_call: TRBD2; clone_size: few; j_call: TRBJ2-1; cdr3_aa: CASSFSSGRLNEQFF; cdr3_nt: TGTGCCAGCAGCTTCTCGAGCGGGAGGTTGAATGAGCAGTTCTTC
v_call: TRBV20-1; d_call: NA; clone_size: few; j_call: TRBJ2-7; cdr3_aa: CSVPTSYEQYF; cdr3_nt: TGCAGTGTCCCTACCTCCTACGAGCAGTACTTC
v_call: TRBV4-3; d_call: NA; clone_size: many; j_call: TRBJ1-5; cdr3_aa: CASSQEEGGNQPQHF; cdr3_nt: TGCGCCAGCAGCCAAGAGGAGGGAGGCAATCAGCCCCAGCATTTT
v_call: TRBV6-1; d_call: TRBD1; clone_size: NA; j_call: TRBJ2-7; cdr3_aa: CASRSDRVGEQYF; cdr3_nt: TGTGCCAGCAGGTCGGACAGGGTGGGCGAGCAGTACTTC
v_call: TRBV30; d_call: TRBD1; clone_size: NA; j_call: TRBJ1-2; cdr3_aa: CACQLGQAHGYTF; cdr3_nt: TGTGCCTGTCAATTGGGACAGGCTCATGGCTACACCTTC
v_call: TRBV6-1; d_call: TRBD1; clone_size: NA; j_call: TRBJ1-2; cdr3_aa: CASRGTGDTYGYTF; cdr3_nt: TGTGCCAGCCGCGGGACAGGGGATACCTATGGCTACACCTTC
v_call: TRBV6-6; d_call: NA; clone_size: few; j_call: TRBJ1-5; cdr3_aa: CASNNRHFDSNQPQHF; cdr3_nt: TGTGCCAGCAACAACCGACATTTTGATAGCAATCAGCCCCAGCATTTT
v_call: TRBV30; d_call: NA; clone_size: few; j_call: TRBJ1-6; cdr3_aa: CAWSENRVDAPLHF; cdr3_nt: TGTGCCTGGAGTGAGAACAGGGTGGATGCACCCCTCCACTTT
v_call: TRBV18; d_call: TRBD1; clone_size: NA; j_call: TRBJ2-7; cdr3_aa: CASSPEGQGAYEQYF; cdr3_nt: TGTGCCAGCTCACCAGAGGGACAGGGGGCCTACGAGCAGTACTTC
v_call: TRBV5-1; d_call: NA; clone_size: NA; j_call: TRBJ2-5; cdr3_aa: CASTLGYNQETQYF; cdr3_nt: TGCGCCAGCACCCTGGGCTACAACCAAGAGACCCAGTACTTC
v_call: TRBV5-5; d_call: TRBD1; clone_size: few; j_call: TRBJ2-7; cdr3_aa: CASSLGQGSPSYEQYF; cdr3_nt: TGTGCCAGCAGCTTGGGACAGGGGTCTCCCTCCTACGAGCAGTACTTC
v_call: TRBV5-8; d_call: NA; clone_size: NA; j_call: TRBJ2-1; cdr3_aa: CASSSLNNEQFF; cdr3_nt: TGTGCCAGCAGCTCACTGAACAATGAGCAGTTCTTC
v_call: TRBV30; d_call: TRBD1; clone_size: few; j_call: TRBJ1-2; cdr3_aa: CALLTGQGFVGYTF; cdr3_nt: TGTGCCCTCCTTACGGGACAGGGATTCGTTGGCTACACCTTC
v_call: TRBV6-4; d_call: NA; clone_size: few; j_call: TRBJ1-1; cdr3_aa: CASSDSVQGNTEAFF; cdr3_nt: TGTGCCAGCAGTGACTCTGTCCAGGGGAACACTGAAGCTTTCTTT
v_call: TRBV28; d_call: TRBD1; clone_size: NA; j_call: TRBJ1-2; cdr3_aa: CASSSAGTGGTYGYTF; cdr3_nt: TGTGCCAGCAGCTCTGCCGGGACAGGGGGCACCTATGGCTACACCTTC
v_call: TRBV6-5; d_call: TRBD1; clone_size: NA; j_call: TRBJ2-2; cdr3_aa: CASSYDRVYTGELFF; cdr3_nt: TGTGCCAGCAGTTACGACAGGGTTTACACCGGGGAGCTGTTTTTT
v_call: TRBV5-6; d_call: NA; clone_size: NA; j_call: TRBJ1-1; cdr3_aa: CASSLGLGSTEAFF; cdr3_nt: TGTGCCAGCAGCTTGGGCCTAGGCAGCACTGAAGCTTTCTTT
v_call: TRBV6-5; d_call: NA; clone_size: NA; j_call: TRBJ2-3; cdr3_aa: CASSYSSSSGDTQYF; cdr3_nt: TGTGCCAGCAGTTACTCGTCTAGCAGCGGGGATACGCAGTATTTT
v_call: TRBV29-1; d_call: TRBD1; clone_size: few; j_call: TRBJ2-7; cdr3_aa: CSVVVGRSQGATDEQYF; cdr3_nt: TGCAGCGTTGTTGTGGGGCGTTCACAGGGGGCGACCGACGAGCAGTACTTC
v_call: TRBV5-1; d_call: NA; clone_size: NA; j_call: TRBJ1-1; cdr3_aa: CASSLEMMGSEAFF; cdr3_nt: TGCGCCAGCAGCTTGGAGATGATGGGCAGTGAAGCTTTCTTT
v_call: TRBV6-6; d_call: NA; clone_size: NA; j_call: TRBJ1-5; cdr3_aa: CASSLLEGGWQPQHF; cdr3_nt: TGTGCCAGCAGTCTACTTGAGGGGGGGTGGCAGCCCCAGCATTTT
v_call: TRBV7-2; d_call: TRBD1; clone_size: NA; j_call: TRBJ1-2; cdr3_aa: CASSPEPGTVYGYTF; cdr3_nt: TGTGCCAGCAGCCCCGAACCCGGGACAGTCTATGGCTACACCTTC
v_call: TRBV7-2; d_call: NA; clone_size: few; j_call: TRBJ2-1; cdr3_aa: CASSLRAGEQFF; cdr3_nt: TGTGCCAGCAGCTTACGGGCGGGTGAGCAGTTCTTC
v_call: TRBV29-1; d_call: NA; clone_size: NA; j_call: TRBJ2-2; cdr3_aa: CSAQRVNTGELFF; cdr3_nt: TGCAGCGCTCAGAGGGTAAACACCGGGGAGCTGTTTTTT
v_call: TRBV5-1; d_call: NA; clone_size: few; j_call: TRBJ2-2; cdr3_aa: CASSLTQTVTGELFF; cdr3_nt: TGCGCCAGCAGCTTAACACAGACGGTCACCGGGGAGCTGTTTTTT
v_call: TRBV2; d_call: NA; clone_size: few; j_call: TRBJ1-4; cdr3_aa: CASSENPGEANEKLFF; cdr3_nt: TGTGCCAGCAGTGAAAATCCCGGGGAAGCTAATGAAAAACTGTTTTTT
v_call: TRBV28; d_call: TRBD2; clone_size: NA; j_call: TRBJ2-1; cdr3_aa: CASSSTGLAGEQFF; cdr3_nt: TGTGCCAGCAGTTCCACGGGACTAGCGGGAGAGCAGTTCTTC
v_call: TRBV13; d_call: NA; clone_size: few; j_call: TRBJ2-3; cdr3_aa: CASSLAGTDTQYF; cdr3_nt: TGTGCCAGCAGCTTAGCGGGCACAGATACGCAGTATTTT
v_call: TRBV9; d_call: NA; clone_size: few; j_call: TRBJ2-1; cdr3_aa: CASSVGGGAGEQFF; cdr3_nt: TGTGCCAGCAGCGTAGGTGGGGGGGCCGGTGAGCAGTTCTTC
v_call: TRBV4-3; d_call: NA; clone_size: few; j_call: TRBJ1-2; cdr3_aa: CASSQDHRGEAFNYGYTF; cdr3_nt: TGCGCCAGCAGCCAAGATCACCGGGGTGAAGCCTTTAACTATGGCTACACCTTC
v_call: TRBV30; d_call: NA; clone_size: few; j_call: TRBJ1-5; cdr3_aa: CAWSVGLPGNQPQHF; cdr3_nt: TGTGCCTGGAGCGTTGGGCTGCCTGGGAATCAGCCCCAGCATTTT
v_call: TRBV13; d_call: NA; clone_size: few; j_call: TRBJ1-1; cdr3_aa: CASSIPQGKATEAFF; cdr3_nt: TGTGCCAGCAGCATTCCTCAGGGTAAGGCCACTGAAGCTTTCTTT
v_call: TRBV6-1; d_call: TRBD2; clone_size: few; j_call: TRBJ2-1; cdr3_aa: CASSTSGSIDEQFF; cdr3_nt: TGTGCCAGCTCTACTAGCGGGAGTATCGATGAGCAGTTCTTC
v_call: TRBV9; d_call: NA; clone_size: NA; j_call: TRBJ2-3; cdr3_aa: CASSGGQRNTQYF; cdr3_nt: TGTGCCAGCAGCGGAGGCCAGAGAAATACGCAGTATTTT
v_call: TRBV6-5; d_call: TRBD2; clone_size: few; j_call: TRBJ2-1; cdr3_aa: CASRDSGAVRNEQFF; cdr3_nt: TGTGCCAGCAGAGATAGCGGGGCGGTTAGGAATGAGCAGTTCTTC
v_call: TRBV7-2; d_call: TRBD1; clone_size: NA; j_call: TRBJ1-1; cdr3_aa: CASSSGQGEGTEAFF; cdr3_nt: TGTGCCAGCAGCTCGGGACAGGGAGAGGGCACTGAAGCTTTCTTT
v_call: TRBV6-6; d_call: TRBD1; clone_size: few; j_call: TRBJ2-5; cdr3_aa: CASSSRDRGTETQYF; cdr3_nt: TGTGCCAGCAGTTCCCGGGACAGGGGGACGGAGACCCAGTACTTC
v_call: TRBV19; d_call: NA; clone_size: few; j_call: TRBJ2-1; cdr3_aa: CASSPTRGSSYNEQFF; cdr3_nt: TGTGCCAGTAGCCCCACCCGGGGAAGCTCCTACAATGAGCAGTTCTTC
v_call: TRBV18; d_call: NA; clone_size: NA; j_call: TRBJ1-5; cdr3_aa: CASSRGGAADQPQHF; cdr3_nt: TGTGCCAGCTCACGGGGGGGGGCAGCCGATCAGCCCCAGCATTTT
v_call: TRBV7-2; d_call: TRBD2; clone_size: NA; j_call: TRBJ2-2; cdr3_aa: CASTSGLAGGWELFF; cdr3_nt: TGTGCCAGCACCTCGGGACTAGCGGGAGGGTGGGAGCTGTTTTTT
v_call: TRBV7-8; d_call: NA; clone_size: few; j_call: TRBJ1-2; cdr3_aa: CASSSFGGAGYGYTF; cdr3_nt: TGTGCCAGCAGCTCCTTCGGCGGGGCTGGCTATGGCTACACCTTC
v_call: TRBV10-3; d_call: NA; clone_size: few; j_call: TRBJ2-1; cdr3_aa: CAINIDNKDNEQFF; cdr3_nt: TGTGCCATCAATATAGACAACAAGGACAATGAGCAGTTCTTC